The clone carrying this T cell receptor (beta chain) has only one observation. The antigen is unknown. Trimming stripped 4 bases from V and 3 bases from J, with 7 bases between. Germline CDR1 reads MNHEY; CDR2 reads SVGAGI. This CDR3 is 12 amino acids long. The time point was: newly diagnosed, previously untreated cHL patient sample. Researchers used magnetic negative selection to pull out pure CD4+ T cells from thawed PBMCs. What served as comparison were PBMCs in newly diagnosed, untreated classical Hodgkin lymphoma. Produced via immunoSEQ multiplex PCR; TCRdb's table is partial and in-frame only. The sample carries nearly 25,000 clones, about 90% recorded once. This sample was included in a study of PD-1 blockade in classical Hodgkin lymphoma. Study-wide results and limits: Compared with healthy donors, newly diagnosed patients reportedly showed lower baseline TCR diversity. What drove the repertoire differences, possibly disease activity or prior therapy, has not been defined.

The chain couples TRBV6-5 to TRBJ2-7; no firm D call. This receptor was identified in a human donor with classical Hodgkin lymphoma. Sequenced material: CD4+ T cells from blood. Here the CDR3 DNA reads TGTGCCAGCAGTTCAAAGCGCTACGAGCAGTACTTC. Translating it yields CASSSKRYEQYF.